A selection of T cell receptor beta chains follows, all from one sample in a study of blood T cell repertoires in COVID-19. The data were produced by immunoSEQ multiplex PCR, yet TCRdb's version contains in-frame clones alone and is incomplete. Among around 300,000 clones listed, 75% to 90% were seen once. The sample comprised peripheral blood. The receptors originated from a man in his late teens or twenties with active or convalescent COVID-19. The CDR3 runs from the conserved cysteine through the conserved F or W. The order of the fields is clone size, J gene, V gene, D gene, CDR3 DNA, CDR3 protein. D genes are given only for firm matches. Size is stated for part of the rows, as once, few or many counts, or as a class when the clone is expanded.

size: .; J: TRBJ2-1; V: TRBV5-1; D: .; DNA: TGCGCCAGCACCGACAGATACAATGAGCAGTTCTTC; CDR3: CASTDRYNEQFF
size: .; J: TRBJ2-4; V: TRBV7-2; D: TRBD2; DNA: TGTGCCAGCAGCTTAGGAGGTCTAGCGGGGCCCTGGGAAAACATTCAGTACTTC; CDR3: CASSLGGLAGPWENIQYF
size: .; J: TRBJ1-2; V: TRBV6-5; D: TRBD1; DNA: TGTGCCAGCACCCCCGGACAGGGGATAATCTATGGCTACACCTTC; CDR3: CASTPGQGIIYGYTF
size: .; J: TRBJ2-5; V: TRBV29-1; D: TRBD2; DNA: TGCAGCGTTGAAGACCTAGCGGGACATTGGAGAGAGACCCAGTACTTC; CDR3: CSVEDLAGHWRETQYF
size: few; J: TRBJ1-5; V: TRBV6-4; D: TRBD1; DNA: TGTGCCAGCAGTGACGGGGCTTTGGAGACAGGGGCGATTCAGCCCCAGCATTTT; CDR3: CASSDGALETGAIQPQHF
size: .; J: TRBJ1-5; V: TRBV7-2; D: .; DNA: TGTGCCAGCAGCTTTTCTACAGACAGGAGAAATCAGCCCCAGCATTTT; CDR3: CASSFSTDRRNQPQHF
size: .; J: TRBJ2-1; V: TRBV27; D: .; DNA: TGTGCCAGCAGTCGAGTCAGAGGGGAGCAGTTCTTC; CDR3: CASSRVRGEQFF
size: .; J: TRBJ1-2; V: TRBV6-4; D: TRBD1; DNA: TGTGCCAGCAGTGACTATGGACAGGGCTATGGCTACACCTTC; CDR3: CASSDYGQGYGYTF
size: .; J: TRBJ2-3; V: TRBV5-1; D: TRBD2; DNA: TGCGCCAGCAGCTTAGCGGGACTCACAGATACGCAGTATTTT; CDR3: CASSLAGLTDTQYF
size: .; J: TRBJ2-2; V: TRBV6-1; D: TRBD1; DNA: TGTGCCAGCAGTGAGGACAGGGAGTACCGGGAGCTGTTTTTT; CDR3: CASSEDREYRELFF
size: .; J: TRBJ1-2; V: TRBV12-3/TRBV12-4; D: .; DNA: TGTGCCAGCAGCCGCCAGGGAGGCTACACCTTC; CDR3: CASSRQGGYTF
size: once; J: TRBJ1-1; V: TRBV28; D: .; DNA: TGTGCCAGCAGTTCCGTCCCGACCCTAGGTTTCTTT; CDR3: CASSSVPTLGFF
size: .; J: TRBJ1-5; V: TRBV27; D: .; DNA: TGTGCCAGCAGTAAGGGGGGGGGCTATCAGCCCCAGCATTTT; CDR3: CASSKGGGYQPQHF
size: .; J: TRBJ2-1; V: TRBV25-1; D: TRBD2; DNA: TGTGCCAGCAGTCTGAGACTAGCGGGAGGCTCCTACAATGAGCAGTTCTTC; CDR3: CASSLRLAGGSYNEQFF
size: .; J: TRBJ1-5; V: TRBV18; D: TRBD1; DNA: TGTGCCAGCTCCTCAGGACAGGGGGATCAGCCCCAGCATTTT; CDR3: CASSSGQGDQPQHF
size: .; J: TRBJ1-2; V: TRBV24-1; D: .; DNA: TGTGCCACCAGGGACAACACCCAGGGTGGCTACACCTTC; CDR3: CATRDNTQGGYTF
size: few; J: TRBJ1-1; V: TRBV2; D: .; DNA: TGTGCCAGCGATGGACTAGCTAGTACTGAAGCTTTCTTT; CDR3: CASDGLASTEAFF
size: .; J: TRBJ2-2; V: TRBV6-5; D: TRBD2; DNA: TGTGCCAGCACCGGGACTAGCGACACCGGGGAGCTGTTTTTT; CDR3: CASTGTSDTGELFF
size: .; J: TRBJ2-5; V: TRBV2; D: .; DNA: TGTGCCAGCAGTCGAGGGTCGGAGACCCAGTACTTC; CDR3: CASSRGSETQYF
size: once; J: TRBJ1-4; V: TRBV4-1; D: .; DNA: TGCGCCAGCAGCCAAGTGTGGGCAAAACTGTTTTTT; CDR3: CASSQVWAKLFF
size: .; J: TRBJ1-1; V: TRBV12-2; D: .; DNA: TGTGCAAGTCGCAAAGGGGACAGGGGGAACACTGAAGCTTTCTTT; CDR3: CASRKGDRGNTEAFF
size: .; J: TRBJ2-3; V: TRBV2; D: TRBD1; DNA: TGTGCCAGACGGACAGGGCGCGCAGATACGCAGTATTTT; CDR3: CARRTGRADTQYF
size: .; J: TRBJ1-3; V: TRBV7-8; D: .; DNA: TGTGCCAGCAGCTTAGGTTGGGACTCGGGAAACACCATATATTTT; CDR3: CASSLGWDSGNTIYF
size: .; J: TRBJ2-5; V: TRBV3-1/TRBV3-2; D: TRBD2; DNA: TGTGCCAGCAGCAGACTAGCGCCTGAGACCCAGTACTTC; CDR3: CASSRLAPETQYF
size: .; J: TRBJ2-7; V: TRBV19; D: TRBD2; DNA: TGTGCCAGTAGTTTACGTACTAGCGGGTCTTTCGAGCAGTACTTC; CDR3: CASSLRTSGSFEQYF